These 25 T cell receptor beta chains originate from one sample sequenced in a study of blood T cell repertoires in COVID-19. Generated by immunoSEQ multiplex PCR, the TCRdb table keeps only in-frame clones and is missing some. Of under 200,000 clones listed, roughly 88% were seen once; the top ten hold 2% to 3%. Sequencing input: peripheral blood. The receptors derive from a young man with acute or convalescent COVID-19.

The chain couples TRBV11-2 to TRBJ2-7; D perhaps matches TRBD2 (5 bases). This CDR3 is built from 14 residues. Trimming shortened V by 4 bases and J by 2 bases, and 12 bases separated the two germline ends. Looked up from germline, CDR1 is SGHAT and CDR2 is FQNNGV. CDR3 DNA: TGTGCCAGCAGCTCCGGACTGAACGCCTACGAGCAGTACTTC. It yields the protein CASSSGLNAYEQYF.

This chain joins TRBV19 and TRBJ2-3; 8 positions match TRBD2. The CDR3 sequence is 14 residues long. V trimming: 4 bases; J trimming: 1 base; junction bases outside the gene matches: 1. Germline V gene sequence: CDR1 LNHDA, CDR2 SQIVND (reference sequence). The CDR3 loop is CASSNSGGTDTQYF. As DNA, the CDR3 is TGTGCCAGTAGTAATAGCGGGGGCACAGATACGCAGTATTTT.

The chain employs TRBV19 and TRBJ1-2; 9 bases map to TRBD1. Germline-derived CDR1 and CDR2 are LNHDA and SQIVND (reference sequence). J was trimmed by 5 bases and V by 6 bases; bases with no gene match: 4. The CDR3 runs 13 residues. The CDR3 DNA follows: TGTGCCAGTAGCCGGACAGGGGATTATGGCTACACCTTC. It specifies CASSRTGDYGYTF.

V gene TRBV10-3 combines with J gene TRBJ1-1; tentatively, D is TRBD1 (5 bases). This CDR3 is 13 amino acids long. V was clipped by 8 bases and J by 2 bases, with 12 bases between them. Germline V gene lookup returns CDR1 ENHRY and CDR2 SYGVKD. This CDR3 is CAILGRLNTEAFF. The CDR3 nucleotides read TGTGCCATCCTGGGGCGGTTAAACACTGAAGCTTTCTTT.

V gene TRBV25-1 combines with J gene TRBJ1-5; 8 positions agree with TRBD1. CDR1 is MGHDK and CDR2 is SYGVNS in the germline V gene. The CDR3 length is 12 residues. The V and J ends lost 3 bases and 11 bases, in that order; junction bases with no gene match: 3. CDR3 protein: CASSEGTGTQHF. In DNA, the CDR3 is TGTGCCAGCAGTGAGGGGACAGGTACCCAGCATTTT.

The V and J genes are TRBV6-1 and TRBJ2-7, with D tentatively TRBD2 (6 bases). Germline V lookup: CDR1 MNHNS, CDR2 SASEGT. The CDR3 has 13 residues. The germline V and J ends were trimmed by 0 bases and 5 bases, with 8 bases remaining between them. CDR3 in amino acids: CASSEAGGHEQYF. CDR3 in DNA: TGTGCCAGCAGTGAAGCCGGAGGGCACGAGCAGTACTTC.

This clone was seen more than once but under ten times. The V call is TRBV30, the J call TRBJ1-1; possible D gene TRBD1, 6 bases. The length of the CDR3 is 12 residues. CDR1 is GTSNPN, CDR2 SVGIG, per germline (reference sequence). Trimming took off 7 bases at V and 11 bases at J, with 20 bases between the two ends. The CDR3 region is CASTTGQYGAFF. In nucleotides, the CDR3 is TGTGCCTCTACCACCGGACAGTATGGGGCTTTCTTT.

The CDR3 DNA reads as TGTGCCAGCAGTGGAGGACAGGTTAGGGAAAAACTGTTTTTT. Its protein is CASSGGQVREKLFF. The chain uses TRBV2 and TRBJ1-4, with 7 positions matching TRBD1. The CDR3 extends over 14 amino acids. J gave up 8 bases and V 4 bases, and 7 bases lay outside the gene matches. Germline V lookup: CDR1 SNHLY, CDR2 FYNNEI.

The V gene is TRBV19, the J gene TRBJ2-2, with TRBD2 matching over 10 bases. This CDR3 contains 15 residues. CDR1 and CDR2 (germline): LNHDA, SQIVND (reference sequence). Trimming cost V 5 bases and J 8 bases; bases outside gene matches: 8. Written as DNA, the CDR3 is TGTGCCAGTAGTTCGACTAGCGGGCTAGGGGGGGAGCTGTTTTTT. This encodes CASSSTSGLGGELFF.

The V gene is TRBV4-1, the J gene TRBJ1-4; the match to TRBD1 covers 7 bases. In germline, CDR1 is MGHRA, CDR2 YSYEKL. The CDR3 length is 17 residues. V gave up 0 bases and J gave up 2 bases; unmatched junction bases: 6. CDR3 protein: CASSQERGGLTNEKLFF. In nucleotides, the CDR3 is TGCGCCAGCAGCCAAGAGAGAGGGGGCCTTACTAATGAAAAACTGTTTTTT.

This chain uses TRBV11-2 with TRBJ1-6, with TRBD1 identical over 9 bases. Germline CDR1 is SGHAT and CDR2 is FQNNGV. The CDR3 extends over 16 amino acids. V trimming: 1 base; J trimming: 4 bases; junction bases outside the gene matches: 2. In DNA, the CDR3 is TGTGCCAGCAGCTTAGGGACAGGGGTTTATAATTCACCCCTCCACTTT. It encodes CASSLGTGVYNSPLHF.

The V and J genes are TRBV27 and TRBJ2-3; 14 positions agree with TRBD2. Germline trimming cut 5 bases from V and 2 bases from J; bases unmatched to any gene: 9. The germline V gene has CDR1 MNHEY and CDR2 SMNVEV (reference sequence). The CDR3 loop spans 18 amino acids. CDR3 sequence reads: CASSAGRLAGGITDTQYF. The CDR3 region has the DNA TGTGCCAGCAGTGCCGGCCGACTAGCGGGGGGGATCACAGATACGCAGTATTTT.

The gene calls are TRBV5-4 and TRBJ1-1, with a weak D call TRBD1 (5 bases). The CDR3 loop spans 15 amino acids. Trimming shortened V by 4 bases and J by 0 bases, and 13 bases separated the two germline ends. Germline loops: CDR1 SGHNT, CDR2 YYREEE (reference sequence). Written as DNA, the CDR3 is TGTGCCAGCAGCCCACCGGGGGTCCTGAACACTGAAGCTTTCTTT. Translating gives CASSPPGVLNTEAFF.

This clone was seen more than once but under ten times. The V and J genes are TRBV14 and TRBJ1-1, with 9 positions matching TRBD1. V gave up 6 bases and J gave up 0 bases; unmatched junction bases: 17. Germline CDR1 SGHDN, CDR2 FVKESK. CDR3 size: 19 residues. Written as DNA, the CDR3 is TGTGCCAGCAGTCGTCCCGGGACAGGGATTCTGCGAATGAACACTGAAGCTTTCTTT. Encoded protein: CASSRPGTGILRMNTEAFF. Looking up the rest from reference TRBV14 and TRBJ1-1 gives the full variable domain: EAGVTQFPSHSVIEKGQTVTLRCDPISGHDNLYWYRRVMGKEIKFLLHFVKESKQDESGMPNNRFLAERTGGTYSTLKVQPAELEDSGVYFCASSRPGTGILRMNTEAFFGQGTRLTVV.

The rearrangement links TRBV14 to TRBJ2-1; a possible D gene is TRBD2 (5 bases). The CDR3 contains 13 residues. The ends were cut back, 4 bases at V and 7 bases at J, with 11 bases in the middle. Germline assignment: CDR1 SGHDN and CDR2 FVKESK. CDR3 in amino acids: CASSRGPLNEQFF. CDR3 coding DNA: TGTGCCAGCAGCCGAGGGCCTCTTAATGAGCAGTTCTTC. Together with reference TRBV14 and TRBJ2-1, the CDR3 gives the full variable domain: EAGVTQFPSHSVIEKGQTVTLRCDPISGHDNLYWYRRVMGKEIKFLLHFVKESKQDESGMPNNRFLAERTGGTYSTLKVQPAELEDSGVYFCASSRGPLNEQFFGPGTRLTVL.

The chain carries TRBV19 and TRBJ1-2; no clear D. The CDR3 consists of 13 residues. CDR1 and CDR2 (germline): LNHDA, SQIVND (reference sequence). The V end lost 3 bases, the J end lost 7 bases, and 12 bases lay between the germline ends. The CDR3 is CASSIISSGGYTF. The CDR3 DNA follows: TGTGCCAGTAGTATTATAAGCTCCGGTGGCTACACCTTC.

In its sample, this clone was seen once. The chain combines TRBV5-1 with TRBJ2-2; D may be TRBD2 (5 bases). The V end was cut by 4 bases, the J end by 4 bases, with 8 bases between. Germline V gives CDR1 SGHRS, CDR2 YFSETQ. CDR3 length equals 13 residues. The CDR3 is CASSLTITGELFF. The CDR3 region has the DNA TGCGCCAGCAGCCTGACTATCACCGGGGAGCTGTTTTTT.

This chain links TRBV9 with TRBJ2-3; 7 nucleotides match TRBD1. The ends lost 4 bases at V and 1 base at J; junction bases unmatched: 6. The CDR3 length is 15 residues. CDR1 and CDR2 from the germline V gene are SGDLS and YYNGEE. CDR3 sequence (DNA): TGTGCCAGCAGCACACAGGGGACGGGCACAGATACGCAGTATTTT. Translating gives CASSTQGTGTDTQYF.

The gene calls are TRBV19 and TRBJ1-5; TRBD1 might be the D (5 bases). This CDR3 is built from 14 residues. Germline assignment: CDR1 LNHDA and CDR2 SQIVND (reference sequence). Trimming pared 5 bases from V and 7 bases from J, leaving 15 bases between. CDR3 DNA sequence: TGTGCCAGTAGTTTGGGACTCGGTGGCCAGCCCCAGCATTTT. Amino acids: CASSLGLGGQPQHF.

The chain links TRBV2 to TRBJ1-5, with D perhaps TRBD1 (5 bases). The CDR3 sequence is 13 residues long. Looked up from germline, CDR1 is SNHLY and CDR2 is FYNNEI. V lost 6 bases and J lost 10, with 16 bases in between. CDR3: CASRGTFSRPQHF. In DNA form, the CDR3 reads TGTGCCAGCAGGGGGACTTTCTCCCGCCCCCAGCATTTT.

This clone occurred once. The chain employs TRBV24-1 and TRBJ2-1, with D possibly TRBD1 on 6 matching bases. V was shortened by 2 bases and J by 5 bases, with 12 bases between the two germline ends. CDR1 and CDR2 (germline): KGHDR, SFDVKD. This CDR3 has 15 residues. The CDR3 nucleotides are TGTGCCACCAGTGATTCCAGGACAGTTAACAATGAGCAGTTCTTC. Encoded protein: CATSDSRTVNNEQFF.

The chain employs TRBV29-1 and TRBJ1-1; D possibly corresponds to TRBD1 (5 bases). Per the germline V gene, CDR1 is SQVTM and CDR2 is ANQGSEA. Trimming took 6 bases from V and 1 from J, leaving 12 bases between them. The CDR3 totals 13 residues. The CDR3 coding sequence is TGCAGCGTAACCAGGGCGTCGAACACTGAAGCTTTCTTT. Protein: CSVTRASNTEAFF.

The J gene is TRBJ2-7, the V gene TRBV28, with a tentative D call TRBD2 (5 bases). Per germline, CDR1 MDHEN and CDR2 SYDVKM. V gave up 5 bases and J gave up 2 bases, with 22 bases separating them. The CDR3 length is 17 residues. Here the CDR3 DNA reads TGTGCCAGCAGTCCCCCAGCGGCGGGCCCTTTTACCTACGAGCAGTACTTC. As protein: CASSPPAAGPFTYEQYF. Using reference TRBV28 and TRBJ2-7 for the parts outside the CDR3, the full variable domain is DVKVTQSSRYLVKRTGEKVFLECVQDMDHENMFWYRQDPGLGLRLIYFSYDVKMKEKGDIPEGYSVSREKKERFSLILESASTNQTSMYLCASSPPAAGPFTYEQYFGPGTRLTVT.

CDR3 sequence: CASSGPGQGNEKLFF. The DNA for the CDR3 is TGTGCCAGCAGCGGACCGGGACAGGGCAATGAAAAACTGTTTTTT. The chain is built from TRBV9 and TRBJ1-4, with TRBD1 identical over 9 bases. Germline lookup yields CDR1 SGDLS and CDR2 YYNGEE. This CDR3 has 15 amino acids. V lost 3 bases to trimming and J lost 5 bases; unmatched junction nucleotides: 5.

The chain uses TRBV3-1 (or the pseudogene TRBV3-2) and TRBJ1-5; 8 bases are shared with TRBD1. With V trimmed by 1 base and J by 6 bases, 8 bases remained unmatched. Germline assignment: CDR1 LGHDT and CDR2 YNNKEL (reference sequence). The CDR3 runs to 16 residues. CDR3 sequence: CASSQGLAGGGQPQHF. The DNA of the CDR3 is TGTGCCAGCAGCCAAGGGCTAGCAGGGGGCGGTCAGCCCCAGCATTTT.